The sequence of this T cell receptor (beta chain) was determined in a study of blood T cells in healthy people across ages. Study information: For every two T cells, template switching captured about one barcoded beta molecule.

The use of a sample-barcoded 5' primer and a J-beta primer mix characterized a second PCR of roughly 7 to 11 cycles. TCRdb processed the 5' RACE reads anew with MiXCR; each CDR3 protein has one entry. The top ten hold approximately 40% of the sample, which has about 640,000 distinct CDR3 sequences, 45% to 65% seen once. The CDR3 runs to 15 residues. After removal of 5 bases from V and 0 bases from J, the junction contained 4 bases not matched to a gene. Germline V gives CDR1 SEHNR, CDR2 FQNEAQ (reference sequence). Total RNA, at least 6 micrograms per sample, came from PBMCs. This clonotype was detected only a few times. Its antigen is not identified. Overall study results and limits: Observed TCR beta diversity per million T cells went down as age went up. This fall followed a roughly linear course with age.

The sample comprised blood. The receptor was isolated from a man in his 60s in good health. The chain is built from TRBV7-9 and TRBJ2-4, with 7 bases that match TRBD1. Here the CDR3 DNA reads TGTGCCAGCAGCCACACAGGGGTAGCCAAAAACATTCAGTACTTC. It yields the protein CASSHTGVAKNIQYF.